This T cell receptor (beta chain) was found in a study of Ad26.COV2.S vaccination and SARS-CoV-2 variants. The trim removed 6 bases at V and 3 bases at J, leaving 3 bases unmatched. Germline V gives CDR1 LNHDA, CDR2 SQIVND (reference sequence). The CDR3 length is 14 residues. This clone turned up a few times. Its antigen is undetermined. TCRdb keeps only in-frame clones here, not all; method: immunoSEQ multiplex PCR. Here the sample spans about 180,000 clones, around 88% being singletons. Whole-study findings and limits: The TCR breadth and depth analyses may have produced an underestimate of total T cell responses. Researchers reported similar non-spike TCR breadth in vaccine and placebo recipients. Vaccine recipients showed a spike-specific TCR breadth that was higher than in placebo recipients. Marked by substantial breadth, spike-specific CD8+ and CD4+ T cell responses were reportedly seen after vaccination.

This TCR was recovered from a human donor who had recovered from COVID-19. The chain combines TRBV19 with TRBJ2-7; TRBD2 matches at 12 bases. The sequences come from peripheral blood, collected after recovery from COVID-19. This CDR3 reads CASSQLAGGYEQYF. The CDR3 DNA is TGTGCCAGTAGCCAACTAGCGGGGGGCTACGAGCAGTACTTC.